This is a list of T cell receptor beta chains from one sample in a study of T cell responses to AZD1222 COVID-19 vaccine. TCRdb's copy holds only in-frame clones and misses some; the assay was immunoSEQ multiplex PCR. The sample includes approximately 67,000 clones, about nine tenths seen only once; the top ten take less than 3%. Here the sequenced sample was peripheral blood, taken on day 0 of AZD1222 vaccination. The receptors were sampled from an adult in good health. Both conserved end residues are part of each CDR3. The order of the fields is J gene, V gene, clone size, CDR3 protein. Clone size appears in some rows only: once, few, many, or a class for an expanded clone.

j_call: TRBJ1-5
v_call: TRBV6-2/TRBV6-3
clone_size: -
cdr3_aa: CASSYGQGNQPQHF

j_call: TRBJ2-7
v_call: TRBV6-5
clone_size: once
cdr3_aa: CASSPSASYEQYF

j_call: TRBJ2-3
v_call: TRBV6-5
clone_size: -
cdr3_aa: CASSISGGRFDTQYF

j_call: TRBJ2-2
v_call: TRBV12-5
clone_size: -
cdr3_aa: CASGLVLRGAFTGELFF

j_call: TRBJ2-3
v_call: TRBV5-4
clone_size: once
cdr3_aa: CASSLGLGEDTQYF

j_call: TRBJ1-1
v_call: TRBV13
clone_size: -
cdr3_aa: CASSPGGSLNTEAFF

j_call: TRBJ2-4
v_call: TRBV14
clone_size: -
cdr3_aa: CASSQAGQFFQYF

j_call: TRBJ1-2
v_call: TRBV24-1
clone_size: -
cdr3_aa: CATSDSDRPNYGYTF

j_call: TRBJ1-3
v_call: TRBV28
clone_size: -
cdr3_aa: CASSLGGAQGTIYF

j_call: TRBJ1-5
v_call: TRBV4-1
clone_size: -
cdr3_aa: CASSQDIGGGQPQHF

j_call: TRBJ1-4
v_call: TRBV28
clone_size: -
cdr3_aa: CASSFLGDGEKLFF

j_call: TRBJ2-5
v_call: TRBV7-2
clone_size: -
cdr3_aa: CASSSSSTSGSGKTQYF

j_call: TRBJ1-1
v_call: TRBV11-2
clone_size: -
cdr3_aa: CASSLERGQGAFF

j_call: TRBJ1-1
v_call: TRBV2
clone_size: -
cdr3_aa: CASSVGVTEAFF

j_call: TRBJ1-4
v_call: TRBV7-9
clone_size: -
cdr3_aa: CASSSSTEKLFF

j_call: TRBJ1-1
v_call: TRBV6-1
clone_size: -
cdr3_aa: CASSAGDSRRTRNTEAFF

j_call: TRBJ2-3
v_call: TRBV5-4
clone_size: -
cdr3_aa: CASSNRAGGADTQYF

j_call: TRBJ2-2
v_call: TRBV27
clone_size: -
cdr3_aa: CASSSLAGGAGTKLGELFF

j_call: TRBJ2-3
v_call: TRBV7-8
clone_size: -
cdr3_aa: CASSTRGAGGTDTQYF

j_call: TRBJ1-6
v_call: TRBV3-1/TRBV3-2
clone_size: -
cdr3_aa: CASSASGSPLHF

j_call: TRBJ2-3
v_call: TRBV11-3
clone_size: -
cdr3_aa: CASSPGGGRQDTQYF

j_call: TRBJ1-2
v_call: TRBV4-3
clone_size: -
cdr3_aa: CASSQDLGEHGYTF

j_call: TRBJ1-3
v_call: TRBV4-2
clone_size: -
cdr3_aa: CASSQGWTGGASGNTIYF

j_call: TRBJ1-5
v_call: TRBV28
clone_size: -
cdr3_aa: CASSSLQGAARPQHF

j_call: TRBJ2-7
v_call: TRBV28
clone_size: -
cdr3_aa: CASSSSGTGAGEQYF

j_call: TRBJ1-1
v_call: TRBV14
clone_size: -
cdr3_aa: CASSIRTGGKLDTEAFF

j_call: TRBJ1-4
v_call: TRBV27
clone_size: -
cdr3_aa: CASSSLEATNEKLFF

j_call: TRBJ1-2
v_call: TRBV6-2/TRBV6-3
clone_size: -
cdr3_aa: CASSYSRVPTNYGYTF

j_call: TRBJ2-3
v_call: TRBV30
clone_size: few
cdr3_aa: CAWKGSTDTQYF

j_call: TRBJ2-7
v_call: TRBV28
clone_size: -
cdr3_aa: CASSQSAGIDSYEQYF

j_call: TRBJ1-4
v_call: TRBV5-6
clone_size: -
cdr3_aa: CASSSPGQGREKLFF

j_call: TRBJ2-2
v_call: TRBV6-2/TRBV6-3
clone_size: -
cdr3_aa: CASSRTGQAGELFF

j_call: TRBJ2-7
v_call: TRBV20-1
clone_size: -
cdr3_aa: CSASTGQVPYEQYF

j_call: TRBJ1-1
v_call: TRBV6-5
clone_size: -
cdr3_aa: CASSIRIGDPTEAFF

j_call: TRBJ1-1
v_call: TRBV29-1
clone_size: -
cdr3_aa: CSVASGGNTEAFF

j_call: TRBJ2-1
v_call: TRBV11-2
clone_size: -
cdr3_aa: CASSFAEDNEQFF

j_call: TRBJ2-1
v_call: TRBV10-3
clone_size: -
cdr3_aa: CAISGKGDLSEQFF

j_call: TRBJ2-5
v_call: TRBV9
clone_size: -
cdr3_aa: CASSVRPGGGETQYF

j_call: TRBJ1-4
v_call: TRBV5-1
clone_size: -
cdr3_aa: CASSEGGGVTNEKLFF

j_call: TRBJ1-3
v_call: TRBV4-1
clone_size: -
cdr3_aa: CASSQFSGTSGNTIYF

j_call: TRBJ1-1
v_call: TRBV20-1
clone_size: -
cdr3_aa: CSASQGATEAFF

j_call: TRBJ2-7
v_call: TRBV7-2
clone_size: once
cdr3_aa: CASSLVGATYEQYF

j_call: TRBJ1-3
v_call: TRBV15
clone_size: -
cdr3_aa: CATSRVDRGNTIYF

j_call: TRBJ1-1
v_call: TRBV19
clone_size: -
cdr3_aa: CASSIDSRRMNTEAFF

j_call: TRBJ1-1
v_call: TRBV28
clone_size: -
cdr3_aa: CASTGYSAMNTEAFF

j_call: TRBJ1-1
v_call: TRBV5-1
clone_size: -
cdr3_aa: CASSAGGGYTEAFF

j_call: TRBJ1-2
v_call: TRBV29-1
clone_size: -
cdr3_aa: CSVRMTGGDYGYTF

j_call: TRBJ2-7
v_call: TRBV5-1
clone_size: few
cdr3_aa: CASSPAGTGSKGGGEQYF

j_call: TRBJ1-1
v_call: TRBV9
clone_size: -
cdr3_aa: CASSAKTGYNTEAFF

j_call: TRBJ2-7
v_call: TRBV5-4
clone_size: many
cdr3_aa: CASSRNMASYEQYF

j_call: TRBJ1-6
v_call: TRBV19
clone_size: -
cdr3_aa: CASSIRQGNSPLHF

j_call: TRBJ1-2
v_call: TRBV20-1
clone_size: -
cdr3_aa: CSGQGNYGYTF

j_call: TRBJ2-1
v_call: TRBV7-9
clone_size: -
cdr3_aa: CASSRTGRNEQFF

j_call: TRBJ2-2
v_call: TRBV11-2
clone_size: -
cdr3_aa: CASSSRPPGELFF

j_call: TRBJ2-3
v_call: TRBV11-2
clone_size: -
cdr3_aa: CASSRAGLTDTQYF

j_call: TRBJ2-7
v_call: TRBV10-3
clone_size: -
cdr3_aa: CAISGQGQGSYEQYF

j_call: TRBJ2-7
v_call: TRBV9
clone_size: -
cdr3_aa: CASSPVMDHEQYF

j_call: TRBJ2-5
v_call: TRBV2
clone_size: -
cdr3_aa: CASSGTEETQYF

j_call: TRBJ2-2
v_call: TRBV29-1
clone_size: -
cdr3_aa: CSVSPTGVNTGELFF